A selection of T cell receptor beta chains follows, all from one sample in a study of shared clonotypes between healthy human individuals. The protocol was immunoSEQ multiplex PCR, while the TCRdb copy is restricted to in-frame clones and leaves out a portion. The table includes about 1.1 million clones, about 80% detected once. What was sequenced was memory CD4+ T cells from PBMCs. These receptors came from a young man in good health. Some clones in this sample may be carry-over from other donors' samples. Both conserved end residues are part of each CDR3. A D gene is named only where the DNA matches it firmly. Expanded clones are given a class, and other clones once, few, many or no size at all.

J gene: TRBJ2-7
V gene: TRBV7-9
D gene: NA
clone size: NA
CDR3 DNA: TGTGCCAGCAGCTTAGGTACAGGAACAAGCTCCTACGAGCAGTACTTC
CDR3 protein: CASSLGTGTSSYEQYF

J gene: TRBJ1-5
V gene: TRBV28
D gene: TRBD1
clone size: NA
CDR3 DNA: TGTGCCAGCAGGGGGACAGGGGGCGGTCAGCCCCAGCATTTT
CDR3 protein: CASRGTGGGQPQHF

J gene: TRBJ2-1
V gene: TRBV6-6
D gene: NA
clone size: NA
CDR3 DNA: TGTGCCAGCAGCTCCCGAGATGAGCAGTTCTTC
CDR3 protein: CASSSRDEQFF

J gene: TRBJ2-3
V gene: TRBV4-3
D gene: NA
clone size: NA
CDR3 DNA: TGCGCCAGCAGCCAAGCCAGGCCAGATACGCAGTATTTT
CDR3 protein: CASSQARPDTQYF

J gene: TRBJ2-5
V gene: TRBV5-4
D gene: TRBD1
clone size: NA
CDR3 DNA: TGTGCCAGCAGCTCCGAGGCCAGGGGGCAAGAGACCCAGTACTTC
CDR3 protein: CASSSEARGQETQYF

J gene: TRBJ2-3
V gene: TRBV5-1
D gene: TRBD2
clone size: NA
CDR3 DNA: TGCGCCAGCAGCTTGGAGCCCGGGAGGGATACGCAGTATTTT
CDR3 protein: CASSLEPGRDTQYF

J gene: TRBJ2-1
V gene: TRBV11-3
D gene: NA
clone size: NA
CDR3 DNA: TGTGCCAGCAGCTTAGGGGGTGAGCAGTTCTTC
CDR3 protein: CASSLGGEQFF

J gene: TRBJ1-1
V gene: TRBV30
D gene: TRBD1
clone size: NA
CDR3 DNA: TGTGCCTGGAGTGCGGGGATAGGGGGCATGAACACTGAAGCTTTCTTT
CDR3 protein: CAWSAGIGGMNTEAFF

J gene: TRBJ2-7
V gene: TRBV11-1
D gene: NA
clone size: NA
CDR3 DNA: TGTGCCAGCAGCTTCCTCAGGGGCGAGCAGTACTTC
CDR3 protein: CASSFLRGEQYF

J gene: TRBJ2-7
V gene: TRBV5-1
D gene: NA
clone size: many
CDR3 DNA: TGCGCCAGCAGCCCAGAACCTGGCTCCTACGAGCAGTACTTC
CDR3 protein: CASSPEPGSYEQYF

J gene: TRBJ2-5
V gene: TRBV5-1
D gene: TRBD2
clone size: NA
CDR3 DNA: TGCGCCAGCAGCTTCGGAAGCGGGAGAGGGAAAGCGGAGACCCAGTACTTC
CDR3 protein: CASSFGSGRGKAETQYF

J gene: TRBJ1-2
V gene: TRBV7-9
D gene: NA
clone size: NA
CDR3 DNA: TGTGCCAGCAGTTCCCCCGGCCGGGACGCGGGTGGCTACACCTTC
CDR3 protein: CASSSPGRDAGGYTF

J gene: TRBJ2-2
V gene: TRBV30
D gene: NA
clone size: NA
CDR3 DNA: TGTGCCTGGAGTGGGCCAGGGACCGGGGAGCTGTTTTTT
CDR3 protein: CAWSGPGTGELFF

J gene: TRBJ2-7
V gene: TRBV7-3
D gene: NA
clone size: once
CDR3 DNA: TGTGCCAGCAGCCTTGGAGCAGGGGAAAGCTACGAGCAGTACTTC
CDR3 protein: CASSLGAGESYEQYF

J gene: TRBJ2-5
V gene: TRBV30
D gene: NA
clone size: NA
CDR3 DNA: TGTGCCTGGACAAGCAGGGGACGGCAAGAGACCCAGTACTTC
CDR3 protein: CAWTSRGRQETQYF

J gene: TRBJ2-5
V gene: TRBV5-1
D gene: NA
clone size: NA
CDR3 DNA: TGCGCCAGCAGCCTCCACGGGTCCGGGACACAGCGTCTGACCCAGTACTTC
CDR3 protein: CASSLHGSGTQRLTQYF

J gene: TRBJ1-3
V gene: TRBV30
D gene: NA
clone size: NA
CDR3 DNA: TGTGCCTGGAGTGTAGGGGTTACCTCTGGAAACACCATATATTTT
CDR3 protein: CAWSVGVTSGNTIYF

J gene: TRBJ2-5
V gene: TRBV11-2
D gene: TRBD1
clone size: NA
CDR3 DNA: TGTGCCAGCAGCAAGGACAGGGGGCGCCGGGAGACCCAGTACTTC
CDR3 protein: CASSKDRGRRETQYF

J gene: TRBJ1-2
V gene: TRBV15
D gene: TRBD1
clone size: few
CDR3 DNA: TGTGCCACCAGCCGGGACAGGGTTAACTATGGCTACACCTTC
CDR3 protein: CATSRDRVNYGYTF

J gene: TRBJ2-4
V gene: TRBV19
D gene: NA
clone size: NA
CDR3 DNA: TGTGCCAGTAGTATACAGGGGTCACTAGCCAAAAACATTCAGTACTTC
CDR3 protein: CASSIQGSLAKNIQYF

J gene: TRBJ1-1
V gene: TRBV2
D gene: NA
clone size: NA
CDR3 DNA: TGTGCCAGCAGGCTACTGGAGAACACTGAAGCTTTCTTT
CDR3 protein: CASRLLENTEAFF

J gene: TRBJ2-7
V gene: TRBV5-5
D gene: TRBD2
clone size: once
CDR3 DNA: TGTGCCAGCAGTTTTAGCGGGAGCCTCTCCTACGAGCAGTACTTC
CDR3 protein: CASSFSGSLSYEQYF

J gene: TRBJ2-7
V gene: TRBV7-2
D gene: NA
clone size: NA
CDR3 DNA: TGTGCCAGCAGTAGGGGGGGACAGAGCTACGAGCAGTACTTC
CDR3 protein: CASSRGGQSYEQYF

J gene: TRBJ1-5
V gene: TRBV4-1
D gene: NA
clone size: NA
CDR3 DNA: TGCGCCAGCAGCCAAGACGGGGGTCCGGGCCAGCCCCAGCATTTT
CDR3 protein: CASSQDGGPGQPQHF

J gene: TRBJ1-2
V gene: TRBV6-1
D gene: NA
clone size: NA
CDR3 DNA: TGTGCCAGCAGGCTGCTACAGGGAGGGTATGGCTACACCTTC
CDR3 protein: CASRLLQGGYGYTF

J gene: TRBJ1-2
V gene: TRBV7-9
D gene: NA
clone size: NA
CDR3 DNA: TGTGCCAGCAGCTTAGTAGGGGGAGTTAACTATGGCTACACCTTC
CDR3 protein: CASSLVGGVNYGYTF

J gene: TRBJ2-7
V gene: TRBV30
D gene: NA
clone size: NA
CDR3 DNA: TGTGCCTGGAGTGTTCGACAGGGAGGCTACGAGCAGTACTTC
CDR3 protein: CAWSVRQGGYEQYF

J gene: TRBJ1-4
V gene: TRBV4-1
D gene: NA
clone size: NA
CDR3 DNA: TGCGCCAGCAGCCAACCAAGGTCGGCTAATGAAAAACTGTTTTTT
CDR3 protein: CASSQPRSANEKLFF

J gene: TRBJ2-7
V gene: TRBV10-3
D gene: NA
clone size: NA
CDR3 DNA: TGTGCCATCAGTGAGGATAGTACGGGTTCCTCCGAGCAGTACTTC
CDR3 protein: CAISEDSTGSSEQYF

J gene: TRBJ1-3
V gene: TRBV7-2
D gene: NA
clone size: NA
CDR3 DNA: TGTGCCAGCAGCTTCAACAGCCCCCGAGGAAACACCATATATTTT
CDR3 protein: CASSFNSPRGNTIYF

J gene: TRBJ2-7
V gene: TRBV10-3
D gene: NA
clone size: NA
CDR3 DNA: TGTGCCATCAGGGACACCTACGAGCAGTACTTC
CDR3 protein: CAIRDTYEQYF

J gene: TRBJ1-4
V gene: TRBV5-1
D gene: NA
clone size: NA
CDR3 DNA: TGCGCCAGCAGCTTTGGCGGCGGACAGATTAATGAAAAACTGTTTTTT
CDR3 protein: CASSFGGGQINEKLFF

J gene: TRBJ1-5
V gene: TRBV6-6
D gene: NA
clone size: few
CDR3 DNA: TGTGCCAGCAGTTACACCGCCGGTCCTTGGGAGCAGCCCCAGCATTTT
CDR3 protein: CASSYTAGPWEQPQHF

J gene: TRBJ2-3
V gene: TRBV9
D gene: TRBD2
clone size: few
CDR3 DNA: TGTGCCAGCAGCGTACAGCGGGACGACGATACGCAGTATTTT
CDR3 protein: CASSVQRDDDTQYF

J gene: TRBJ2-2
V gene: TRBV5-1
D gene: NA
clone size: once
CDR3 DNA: TGCGCCAGCAGCTTGGGACGGGAAAACACCGGGGAGCTGTTTTTT
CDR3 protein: CASSLGRENTGELFF

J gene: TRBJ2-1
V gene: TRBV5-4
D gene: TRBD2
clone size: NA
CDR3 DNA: TGTGCCAGCAGCCCGTCGGTACTTGCGGGAGGTCTCAATGAGCAGTTCTTC
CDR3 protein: CASSPSVLAGGLNEQFF

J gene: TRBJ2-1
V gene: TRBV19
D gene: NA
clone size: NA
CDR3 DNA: TGTGCCAGTAGTCGATCCCGGGGTAGCTACAATGAGCAGTTCTTC
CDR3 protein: CASSRSRGSYNEQFF

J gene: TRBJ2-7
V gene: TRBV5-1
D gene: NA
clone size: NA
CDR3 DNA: TGCGCCAGCAGCTTGACACCGGACTACGAGCAGTACTTC
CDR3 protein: CASSLTPDYEQYF

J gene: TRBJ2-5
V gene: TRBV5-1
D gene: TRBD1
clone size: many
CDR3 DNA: TGCGCCAGCAGCTCCCGGGACAGGGTAATGGAGACCCAGTACTTC
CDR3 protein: CASSSRDRVMETQYF

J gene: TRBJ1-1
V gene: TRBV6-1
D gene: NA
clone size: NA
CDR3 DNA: TGTGCCAGCACCCTCGGTATTGGCGGAACCACTGAAGCTTTCTTT
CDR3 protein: CASTLGIGGTTEAFF

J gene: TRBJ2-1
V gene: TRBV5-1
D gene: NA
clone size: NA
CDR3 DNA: TGCGCCAGCAGCTTGTCTATTAGCAATGAGCAGTTCTTC
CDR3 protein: CASSLSISNEQFF

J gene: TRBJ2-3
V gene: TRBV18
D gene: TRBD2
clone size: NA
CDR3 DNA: TGTGCCAGCTCACTAGGGACTAGCCCCTTCACAGATACGCAGTATTTT
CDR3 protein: CASSLGTSPFTDTQYF

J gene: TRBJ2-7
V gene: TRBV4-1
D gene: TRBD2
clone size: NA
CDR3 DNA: TGCGCCAGCAGCCAAGATCTGACTAGCGATTTTGGCTACGAGCAGTACTTC
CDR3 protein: CASSQDLTSDFGYEQYF

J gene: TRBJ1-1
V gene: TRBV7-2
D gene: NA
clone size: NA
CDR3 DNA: TGTGCCAGCAGCTTATCCGACCTTTGGAACACTGAAGCTTTCTTT
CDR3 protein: CASSLSDLWNTEAFF

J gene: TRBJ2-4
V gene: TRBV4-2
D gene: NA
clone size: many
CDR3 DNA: TGTGCCAGCAGCCAAGATCCCGGCCCCAAAAACATTCAGTACTTC
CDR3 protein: CASSQDPGPKNIQYF

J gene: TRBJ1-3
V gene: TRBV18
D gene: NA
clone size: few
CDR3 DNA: TGTGCCAGCGGACCGGGACACCGTGGAAACACCATATATTTT
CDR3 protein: CASGPGHRGNTIYF

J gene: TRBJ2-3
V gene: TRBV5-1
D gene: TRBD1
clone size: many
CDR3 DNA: TGCGCCAGCAGCGCAGGGGGAACGGGAGATACGCAGTATTTT
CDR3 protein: CASSAGGTGDTQYF

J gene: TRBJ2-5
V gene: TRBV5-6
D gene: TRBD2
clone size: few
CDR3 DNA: TGTGCCAGCAGCTTCTACGGGAGGGTCCAAGAGACCCAGTACTTC
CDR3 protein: CASSFYGRVQETQYF

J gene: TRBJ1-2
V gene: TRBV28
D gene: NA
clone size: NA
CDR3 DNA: TGTGCCAGCGGCCGGGGAGCCGGCTACACCTTC
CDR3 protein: CASGRGAGYTF

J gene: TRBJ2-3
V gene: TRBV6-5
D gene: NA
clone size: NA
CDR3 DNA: TGTGCCAGCAGTAAAGCGGGACACACAGATACGCAGTATTTT
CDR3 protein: CASSKAGHTDTQYF

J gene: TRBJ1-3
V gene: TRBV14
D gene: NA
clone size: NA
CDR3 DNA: TGTGCCAGCAGCCAGACGCTCTCTGGAAACACCATATATTTT
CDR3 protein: CASSQTLSGNTIYF

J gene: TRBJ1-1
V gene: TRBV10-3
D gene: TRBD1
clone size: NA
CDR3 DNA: TGTGCCATTAAATCTCGGACAGGGGGACGCCCTACTGAAGCTTTCTTT
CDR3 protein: CAIKSRTGGRPTEAFF

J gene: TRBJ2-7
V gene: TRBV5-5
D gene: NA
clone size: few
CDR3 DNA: TGTGCCAGCAGCTTGGGATTTCGCGGGACAAGTCCGTACGAGCAGTACTTC
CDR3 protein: CASSLGFRGTSPYEQYF

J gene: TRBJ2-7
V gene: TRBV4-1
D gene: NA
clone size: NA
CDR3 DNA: TGCGCCAGCAGCCCCGGAAGAGGACGGTTCTACGAGCAGTACTTC
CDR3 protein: CASSPGRGRFYEQYF